Following are 26 T cell receptor beta chains from one sample sequenced in a study of blood T cell repertoires in COVID-19. Some clones are missing from TCRdb's copy, which holds only in-frame ones; the method was immunoSEQ multiplex PCR. The sample contains about 83,000 clones, around 84% of which appear only once. The sample was peripheral blood. The origin of the receptors is a woman aged 80 or over in a cohort sampled during active or convalescent COVID-19.

The rearrangement uses TRBV11-3 and TRBJ1-1; tentative D call: TRBD1 (6 bases). CDR3 length: 13 amino acids. With 5 bases removed from V and 10 bases from J, the gap between germline ends came to 17 bases. Germline V gene sequence: CDR1 SGHNT, CDR2 YENEEA. CDR3 region: CASSPREGGVAFF. Written as DNA, the CDR3 is TGTGCCAGCAGCCCTAGGGAGGGGGGTGTAGCTTTCTTT.

CDR3 nucleotides: TGCGCCAGCAGCATGGCGGGACTAGCGGGAGATCCCTCCTACAATGAGCAGTTCTTC. Residues: CASSMAGLAGDPSYNEQFF. The rearrangement uses TRBV5-1 and TRBJ2-1, with 14 bases matching TRBD2. Germline CDR1 reads SGHRS; CDR2 reads YFSETQ. Trimming removed 4 bases from V and 0 bases from J; junction bases left unmatched: 9. The CDR3 runs to 19 residues.

J is TRBJ2-2 and V is TRBV6-1, with 10 bases aligning to TRBD2. CDR1 and CDR2 (germline): MNHNS, SASEGT. Trimming took 2 bases from V and 3 from J; bases not matched to a gene: 0. The CDR3 runs to 15 residues. The CDR3 region is CASSELAGDTGELFF. CDR3 coding DNA: TGTGCCAGCAGTGAACTAGCGGGAGACACCGGGGAGCTGTTTTTT.

This chain connects TRBV3-1 (or the pseudogene TRBV3-2) to TRBJ2-1; 13 bases match TRBD2. Germline trimming cut 6 bases from V and 9 bases from J; bases unmatched to any gene: 11. The CDR3 spans 16 residues. Germline assignment: CDR1 LGHDT and CDR2 YNNKEL (reference sequence). In nucleotides, the CDR3 is TGTGCCAGCAGGCCCTTCGGGACTAGCGGGGAAGTTGAGCAGTTCTTC. This gives the protein CASRPFGTSGEVEQFF.

The J gene is TRBJ2-1, the V gene TRBV5-1; 7 bases align to TRBD1. The CDR3 consists of 16 residues. CDR1 and CDR2 (germline): SGHRS, YFSETQ. Losses at the gene ends were 0 bases for V and 8 bases for J; bases not matched to a gene: 11. The CDR3 spells CASSLAYRGSHDEQFF. The CDR3 nucleotides are TGCGCCAGCAGCTTGGCCTACAGGGGTAGTCACGATGAGCAGTTCTTC.

This clone was found once. The genes are TRBV19 and TRBJ1-2; 9 bases are shared with TRBD1. The CDR3 runs 15 residues. With 6 bases clipped from V and 0 bases from J, the junction kept 5 bases outside the gene matches. The germline V gene has CDR1 LNHDA and CDR2 SQIVND (reference sequence). The CDR3 loop reads CASSQQGASNYGYTF. For the CDR3, the DNA is TGTGCCAGTAGCCAACAGGGGGCATCTAACTATGGCTACACCTTC.

On this clone: The junction differs from germline at one of its ends, possibly a read error. The rearrangement links TRBV4-1 to TRBJ2-4, with TRBD2 matching over 8 bases. Germline-derived CDR1 and CDR2 are MGHRA and YSYEKL. This CDR3 is 16 amino acids long. CDR3 amino acids: CASSQDTGLVPFPPNF. As DNA, the CDR3 is TGCGCCAGCAGCCAAGATACGGGACTAGTCCCTTTTCCCCCAAACTTC.

The chain has TRBV27 and TRBJ1-2; D might be TRBD1 (5 bases). This CDR3 spans 14 amino acids. CDR1 is MNHEY and CDR2 is SMNVEV in the germline V gene (reference sequence). The V and J ends lost 5 bases and 7 bases respectively, with 17 bases between them. CDR3 residues: CASSPNGGRAGYTF. As DNA, the CDR3 is TGTGCCAGCAGTCCTAATGGGGGGAGGGCTGGCTACACCTTC.

The gene calls are TRBV7-9 and TRBJ2-4; D perhaps matches TRBD1 (6 bases). The CDR3 totals 15 residues. Between the trimmed V and J ends, which lost 5 bases and 8 bases, there was a span of 19 bases. Germline CDR1 reads SEHNR; CDR2 reads FQNEAQ (reference sequence). The CDR3 region is CASSTRTTGRDIQYF. CDR3 coding DNA: TGTGCCAGCAGCACCCGAACGACAGGTCGGGACATTCAGTACTTC. Supplemented by reference TRBV7-9 and TRBJ2-4, the full variable domain reads DTGVSQNPRHKITKRGQNVTFRCDPISEHNRLYWYRQTLGQGPEFLTYFQNEAQLEKSRLLSDRFSAERPKGSFSTLEIQRTEQGDSAMYLCASSTRTTGRDIQYFGAGTRLSVL.

This chain links TRBV21-1 with TRBJ2-7; the D call in the table, TRBD2, was not verified against the DNA. TRBV21-1 is shown as a pseudogene. This CDR3 comprises 15 residues. The CDR3: CASSTFTSLFHEQYV. In DNA form, the CDR3 reads TGTGCCAGCAGCACCTTCACTAGCTTGTTCCACGAGCAGTACGTC.

This chain links TRBV10-2 with TRBJ2-1; possibly TRBD1 for D (5 bases). The germline V and J ends were trimmed by 7 bases and 9 bases, with 16 bases remaining between them. CDR1 and CDR2 (germline): WSHSY, SAAADI. This CDR3 has 13 amino acids. The CDR3 is CASIAPLTAEQFF. In DNA form, the CDR3 reads TGCGCCAGCATAGCACCTTTGACAGCTGAGCAGTTCTTC.

The chain carries TRBV4-1 and TRBJ2-1, with TRBD2 matching over 9 bases. Germline V CDR1 and CDR2: MGHRA, YSYEKL. With V trimmed by 0 bases and J by 12 bases, 6 bases remained unmatched. The length of the CDR3 is 14 residues. The CDR3 sequence: CASSQDSSGMGQFF. CDR3 sequence (DNA): TGCGCCAGCAGCCAAGATTCTAGCGGGATGGGGCAGTTCTTC.

The chain recombines TRBV12-3 or TRBV12-4 with TRBJ2-1; D ambiguous. V shed 6 bases and J shed 5 bases, with 2 bases lying between them. The CDR3 runs to 10 residues. CDR3 loop: CASSNNEQFF. The CDR3 nucleotides read TGTGCCAGCAGCAACAATGAGCAGTTCTTC.

This clone appeared a single time. This chain uses TRBV11-3 with TRBJ2-2, with 8 positions matching TRBD2. V gave up 1 base and J gave up 5 bases; unmatched junction bases: 6. This CDR3 spans 16 amino acids. Germline V gene sequence: CDR1 SGHNT, CDR2 YENEEA. The CDR3 protein is CASSLAGGPYTGELFF. Written as DNA, the CDR3 is TGTGCCAGCAGCTTAGCGGGAGGGCCTTATACCGGGGAGCTGTTTTTT.

This rearrangement joins TRBV30 to TRBJ2-2; weak D call: TRBD2 (5 bases). Trimming left V 2 bases short and J 7 bases short, with 20 bases between. CDR1 and CDR2 (germline): GTSNPN, SVGIG (reference sequence). This CDR3 has 16 residues. The CDR3 sequence is CAWSTPLASRVGELFF. The DNA of the CDR3 is TGTGCCTGGAGTACCCCCTTAGCGTCGAGGGTCGGGGAGCTGTTTTTT.

The V gene is TRBV11-2, the J gene TRBJ1-2; D uncertain. The germline CDR1 and CDR2 sequences are SGHAT and FQNNGV. CDR3 length: 12 residues. The ends were cut back, 5 bases at V and 4 bases at J, with 8 bases in the middle. CDR3 region: CASSEGVYGYTF. The CDR3 coding sequence is TGTGCCAGCAGCGAGGGCGTCTATGGCTACACCTTC.

V usage is TRBV12-3 or TRBV12-4 and J usage is TRBJ2-1; tentatively, D is TRBD1 (6 bases). V lost 6 bases, J lost 7 bases, and 10 bases lay in between. The CDR3 spans 12 residues. The CDR3 DNA follows: TGTGCCAGCAGCCCCGACAGGAATGAGCAGTTCTTC. Translated: CASSPDRNEQFF.

The rearrangement joins TRBV2 to TRBJ1-5; no reliable D call. Germline lookup yields CDR1 SNHLY and CDR2 FYNNEI. This CDR3 has 15 residues. The V and J ends lost 1 base and 0 bases respectively, with 7 bases between them. CDR3 coding DNA: TGTGCCAGCAGTGAAGTTACCAGTAGCAATCAGCCCCAGCATTTT. It encodes CASSEVTSSNQPQHF.

The chain couples TRBV2 to TRBJ2-5, with 11 bases identical to TRBD1. From germline, CDR1 is SNHLY and CDR2 FYNNEI. V trimming: 2 bases; J trimming: 5 bases; junction bases outside the gene matches: 4. This CDR3 has 15 residues. DNA for the CDR3: TGTGCCAGCAGTGAATCTGGGACAGGGGGGGAGACCCAGTACTTC. Amino acids: CASSESGTGGETQYF. Drawing the rest from reference TRBV2 and TRBJ2-5, the complete variable domain is EPEVTQTPSHQVTQMGQEVILRCVPISNHLYFYWYRQILGQKVEFLVSFYNNEISEKSEIFDDQFSVERPDGSNFTLKIRSTKLEDSAMYFCASSESGTGGETQYFGPGTRLLVL.

The chain is built from TRBV5-1 and TRBJ1-1, with 11 nucleotides matching TRBD1. Trimming at V came to 2 bases and at J to 5 bases, leaving 8 bases not matched to a gene. Germline V gene lookup returns CDR1 SGHRS and CDR2 YFSETQ. CDR3 length: 16 amino acids. CDR3 region: CASSLAGQGVGTEAFF. CDR3 sequence (DNA): TGCGCCAGCAGCTTAGCGGGACAGGGGGTTGGTACTGAAGCTTTCTTT.

In this sample, this clone turned up once. This chain links TRBV2 with TRBJ2-2, with a tentative D call TRBD2 (7 bases). This CDR3 is 14 amino acids long. Germline CDR1 and CDR2: SNHLY and FYNNEI. The V gene lost 7 bases and the J gene lost 8 bases, with 17 bases spanning the gap. CDR3 sequence: CASTLRGGTGELFF. The CDR3 region has the DNA TGTGCCAGCACCCTAAGGGGGGGCACAGGGGAGCTGTTTTTT.

This clone has a single count. V and J are TRBV5-1 and TRBJ2-1; 7 bases line up with TRBD1. This CDR3 comprises 14 residues. The germline CDR1 and CDR2 sequences are SGHRS and YFSETQ. After removal of 0 bases from V and 7 bases from J, the junction contained 4 bases not matched to a gene. CDR3 sequence reads: CASSLGEGANEQFF. As DNA, the CDR3 is TGCGCCAGCAGCTTGGGTGAGGGGGCGAATGAGCAGTTCTTC.

V gene TRBV18 combines with J gene TRBJ1-2, with unresolved D. The CDR3 is 12 amino acids. In germline, CDR1 is KGHSH, CDR2 LQKENI. V lost 6 bases, J lost 8 bases, and 13 bases lay in between. CDR3 in DNA: TGTGCCAGCTCGGTATTGGGAGACGGCTACACCTTC. It is translated as CASSVLGDGYTF.

This clone came up a few times. CDR3 amino acids: CASTGGYEQYF. The CDR3 DNA follows: TGTGCCAGCACGGGGGGCTACGAGCAGTACTTC. The V and J genes are TRBV28 and TRBJ2-7, with 7 bases aligning to TRBD2. This CDR3 is 11 amino acids long. V lost 7 bases, J lost 3 bases, and 0 bases stayed unmatched. Looked up from germline, CDR1 is MDHEN and CDR2 is SYDVKM.

The CDR3 is CASSIAAGSGYTF. CDR3 bases: TGTGCCAGTAGTATTGCCGCGGGTTCTGGCTACACCTTC. This chain joins TRBV19 and TRBJ1-2; D unresolved. Germline CDR1 is LNHDA and CDR2 is SQIVND (reference sequence). The V end was cut by 3 bases, the J end by 7 bases, with 12 bases between. This CDR3 region has 13 residues.

The chain links TRBV6-5 to TRBJ2-7; tentatively, D is TRBD1 (5 bases). Germline V lookup: CDR1 MNHEY, CDR2 SVGAGI. The V gene lost 7 bases and the J gene lost 4 bases, with 14 bases spanning the gap. The CDR3 contains 13 residues. The CDR3 sequence is CASTRTPIYEQYF. In DNA form, the CDR3 reads TGTGCCAGCACTAGGACACCGATTTACGAGCAGTACTTC.